The clone carrying this TCR beta chain has ten or more counts. Its cognate antigen is unknown. This library used 300 to 450 ng RNA and molecular barcoded adaptors spanning alpha/delta and beta/gamma chains. TCRdb re-analysed the reads in MiXCR, keeping a single row per CDR3 protein. Seen here are about 62,000 distinct CDR3 sequences, less than 20% observed once, and the top ten hold roughly a tenth. This CDR3 comprises 13 residues. Trimming shortened V by 1 base and J by 3 bases, and 7 bases separated the two germline ends. CDR1 and CDR2 from the germline V gene are GTSNPN and SVGIG (reference sequence). This entry belongs to a study of read filtering for tumor transcriptome and immune sequencing. Across the whole study: Whole-transcriptome libraries were prepared after DNase treatment.

Study findings and constraints: RNA-seq captured clonotypes less deeply and reliably than IR-seq.

The chain recombines TRBV30 with TRBJ2-1; D is undetermined. This sequence originates from a donor over 35 with multiple myeloma. Sequencing was done on a sample of a population of CD138-negative cells sorted from bone marrow. The CDR3 nucleotides are TGTGCCTGGAGTGGACGGATCTACAATGAGCAGTTCTTC. Protein: CAWSGRIYNEQFF. Based on the CDR3 plus reference TRBV30 and TRBJ2-1, the full variable domain is SQTIHQWPATLVQPVGSPLSLECTVEGTSNPNLYWYRQAAGRGLQLLFYSVGIGQISSEVPQNLSASRPQDRQFILSSKKLLLSDSGFYLCAWSGRIYNEQFFGPGTRLTVL.